This T cell receptor (beta chain) appears in the sequencing data of a study of T-cell reconstitution after alpha-beta-depleted transplantation in children. Findings of the study overall: Several patients had high TCRbeta diversity at day 60; it came from surviving recipient T cells and thymic progenitors. By about two months after transplant, alpha-beta T cells reportedly arose from several hundred graft clones that had expanded.

Trimming stripped 3 bases from V and 0 bases from J, with 12 bases between. The length of the CDR3 is 17 residues. The V gene's germline CDR1 is LNHNV and CDR2 YYDKDF (reference sequence). This clonotype showed up just a few times. As yet, its antigen is unknown. Unique molecular identifiers featured in how the TCRbeta library was prepared. TCRdb analysed the PCR reads with MiXCR anew, one entry per CDR3 protein. The sample holds roughly 570,000 distinct CDR3 sequences, roughly 27% seen once. The receptor was derived from a boy younger than two with Wiskott-Aldrich syndrome, due to receive a stem cell transplant. The sample in question was PBMCs, obtained before TCRalphabeta/CD19-depleted stem cell transplant. The rearrangement links TRBV15 to TRBJ2-6; D is perhaps TRBD1 or TRBD2 (5 bases each). The CDR3 coding sequence is TGTGCCACCAGCAGGGTAAAGGGGAGCTCTGGGGCCAACGTCCTGACTTTC. Translation: CATSRVKGSSGANVLTF.